The rows below give T cell receptor beta chains drawn from one sample of a study of blood T cell repertoires in COVID-19. Some clones are missing from TCRdb's copy, which holds only in-frame ones; the method was immunoSEQ multiplex PCR. The sample yields fewer than 70,000 clones, 80% to 90% seen once. Material for sequencing was peripheral blood. These TCRs come from a woman in her sixties or seventies with acute or convalescent COVID-19. Each CDR3 is given with its conserved first and last residue. A D gene is named only where the DNA matches it firmly. Only part of the rows carry a size: once, few, many, or a class if the clone is expanded.

TRBV15,.,TRBJ2-5,.,CATAQGKETQYF,TGTGCCACCGCCCAGGGGAAAGAGACCCAGTACTTC
TRBV7-9,TRBD1,TRBJ2-1,.,CASSRTGGIGYNEQFF,TGTGCCAGCAGCCGGACAGGGGGGATTGGTTACAATGAGCAGTTCTTC
TRBV18,TRBD1,TRBJ1-2,.,CASSPRQGLYGYTF,TGTGCCAGCTCACCCCGACAGGGTCTCTATGGCTACACCTTC
TRBV6-5,.,TRBJ1-2,.,CATGWTLTSGYTF,TGTGCCACGGGGTGGACTTTAACGTCCGGCTACACCTTC
TRBV19,TRBD1,TRBJ2-7,.,CASSIKPADRESYEQYF,TGTGCCAGTAGTATTAAACCCGCGGACAGGGAGTCCTACGAGCAGTACTTC
TRBV28,.,TRBJ2-7,.,CASSAGTGSYEQYF,TGTGCCAGCAGTGCGGGAACAGGTTCCTACGAGCAGTACTTC
TRBV6-5,.,TRBJ1-5,.,CASTPGRDRNQPQHF,TGTGCCAGCACCCCGGGCAGGGATCGCAATCAGCCCCAGCATTTT
TRBV6-1,.,TRBJ1-5,.,CASSEDYYRGGRQPQHF,TGTGCCAGCAGTGAAGACTATTATCGCGGGGGGCGTCAGCCCCAGCATTTT
TRBV7-2,.,TRBJ2-2,.,CASSFLTRGYGGELFF,TGTGCCAGCAGCTTTCTTACTAGGGGGTACGGCGGGGAGCTGTTTTTT
TRBV13,TRBD1,TRBJ1-1,few,CASSRRTGVTNTEAFF,TGTGCCAGCAGCCGCCGGACAGGGGTGACGAACACTGAAGCTTTCTTT
TRBV28,.,TRBJ1-2,.,CASSFPTGTNYGYTF,TGTGCCAGCAGTTTCCCCACCGGGACAAACTATGGCTACACCTTC
TRBV25-1,TRBD2,TRBJ2-2,.,CASSPSGRRNTGELFF,TGTGCCAGCAGTCCTAGCGGGAGAAGAAACACCGGGGAGCTGTTTTTT
TRBV6-5,TRBD1,TRBJ2-7,.,CATGQARREQYF,TGTGCCACTGGACAGGCCCGCCGCGAGCAGTACTTC
TRBV6-5,.,TRBJ2-3,.,CASSIQSTDTQYF,TGTGCCAGCAGCATACAGTCAACAGATACGCAGTATTTT
TRBV19,TRBD1,TRBJ1-2,.,CASSPPSGTAYGYTF,TGTGCCAGTAGTCCCCCTTCCGGGACAGCGTATGGCTACACCTTC